These T cell receptor beta chains were read from a single sample in a study of blood T cell repertoires in COVID-19. Data came from immunoSEQ multiplex PCR; TCRdb stores just in-frame clones and leaves some out. The sample has more than 300,000 clones, roughly 88% seen once. Input material: peripheral blood. These receptor sequences come from a woman aged 50 to 65 with acute or convalescent COVID-19. Both conserved end residues are part of each CDR3. D genes are given only for firm matches. Some rows have no size entry. The others give once, few or many, or a class for an expanded clone.

J gene	D gene	V gene	clone size	CDR3 protein	CDR3 DNA
TRBJ1-5	TRBD1	TRBV5-6	NA	CASSRDRANQPQHF	TGTGCCAGCAGCCGGGACAGGGCCAATCAGCCCCAGCATTTT
TRBJ1-2	NA	TRBV19	NA	CASSSRAGDAYGYTF	TGTGCCAGTAGTTCCCGCGCAGGGGACGCCTATGGCTACACCTTC
TRBJ2-7	NA	TRBV18	NA	CASSPPTQHGGPYEQYF	TGTGCCAGCTCACCCCCCACCCAACACGGGGGGCCCTACGAGCAGTACTTC
TRBJ1-4	TRBD1	TRBV4-2	NA	CASSQRTGGIEKLFF	TGTGCCAGCAGCCAAAGGACAGGGGGCATTGAAAAACTGTTTTTT
TRBJ2-3	TRBD1	TRBV3-1/TRBV3-2	NA	CASSQYGQESRDTQYF	TGTGCCAGCAGCCAGTACGGACAGGAGAGCAGAGATACGCAGTATTTT
TRBJ2-7	NA	TRBV7-9	NA	CASSLGAAGYEQYF	TGTGCCAGCAGCTTAGGAGCGGCGGGTTACGAGCAGTACTTC
TRBJ2-1	TRBD2	TRBV20-1	NA	CSASVLAGRGSWEFF	TGCAGTGCTAGTGTCCTAGCGGGACGGGGATCGTGGGAGTTCTTC
TRBJ1-2	TRBD1	TRBV15	once	CATSRTRTGQSSRYTF	TGTGCCACCAGCAGAACACGGACAGGGCAGAGTTCGCGCTACACCTTC
TRBJ1-2	NA	TRBV28	NA	CASSLRQNYGYTF	TGTGCCAGCAGTTTAAGACAGAACTATGGCTACACCTTC
TRBJ1-1	TRBD1	TRBV7-3	NA	CASSLRDRGPVTEAFF	TGTGCCAGCAGCTTACGGGACAGGGGGCCCGTAACTGAAGCTTTCTTT
TRBJ2-1	NA	TRBV28	few	CASRAQSDNEQFF	TGTGCCAGCAGAGCACAGTCAGACAATGAGCAGTTCTTC
TRBJ2-1	NA	TRBV5-8	NA	CASSLGQGRLYNEQFF	TGTGCCAGCAGCTTGGGTCAGGGGCGTCTCTACAATGAGCAGTTCTTC
TRBJ2-2	TRBD2	TRBV2	few	CASHRGGSPTGELFF	TGTGCCAGCCATCGGGGCGGGAGCCCCACCGGGGAGCTGTTTTTT
TRBJ1-6	TRBD1	TRBV7-9	many	CASSRQGLYSPLHF	TGTGCCAGCAGCCGACAGGGGTTATATTCACCCCTCCACTTT
TRBJ1-2	NA	TRBV7-9	NA	CASSFPQASGYTF	TGTGCCAGCAGCTTCCCCCAGGCCTCTGGCTACACCTTC
TRBJ1-3	NA	TRBV30	NA	CAWSPFYVTSRNTIYF	TGTGCCTGGAGCCCCTTTTATGTTACTTCGAGAAACACCATATATTTT
TRBJ2-1	TRBD2	TRBV19	NA	CASIRTSGSGEQFF	TGTGCCAGTATTAGGACTAGCGGGAGCGGGGAGCAGTTCTTC
TRBJ2-1	NA	TRBV28	NA	CASRLPGLSTEQFF	TGTGCCAGCAGGTTGCCTGGACTGAGCACCGAGCAGTTCTTC
TRBJ2-3	NA	TRBV6-5	NA	CASSYGRRPTTDTQYF	TGTGCCAGCAGTTACGGGCGCAGGCCCACCACAGATACGCAGTATTTT
TRBJ1-1	TRBD1	TRBV18	NA	CASSLNRGAMNTEAFF	TGTGCCAGCTCACTGAACAGGGGGGCCATGAACACTGAAGCTTTCTTT
TRBJ1-2	TRBD1	TRBV2	NA	CASRTTGIYGYTF	TGTGCCAGCAGGACGACAGGGATCTATGGCTACACCTTC
TRBJ2-7	NA	TRBV7-7	NA	CASSLEAGDEQYF	TGTGCCAGCAGCTTAGAGGCAGGGGACGAGCAGTACTTC
TRBJ1-6	TRBD1	TRBV27	NA	CASHPYYRGDSPLHF	TGTGCCAGCCACCCCTACTACAGGGGTGATTCACCCCTCCACTTT
TRBJ1-4	NA	TRBV28	NA	CASRTGTNEKLFF	TGTGCCAGCAGGACGGGAACTAATGAAAAACTGTTTTTT
TRBJ1-2	NA	TRBV19	NA	CASSIRTDRAF	TGTGCCAGTAGTATCCGGACAGATCGGGCCTTC
TRBJ2-7	TRBD1	TRBV4-1	NA	CATSSDRDGEQYF	TGCGCCACCTCCTCGGACAGGGACGGCGAGCAGTACTTC
TRBJ2-7	NA	TRBV5-4	once	CASSLAVGSYEQYF	TGTGCCAGCAGCTTGGCCGTCGGGTCCTACGAGCAGTACTTC
TRBJ2-7	TRBD2	TRBV4-1	NA	CASSQKGGGTSRLEQYF	TGCGCCAGCAGCCAAAAGGGAGGCGGGACTAGTAGACTCGAGCAGTACTTC
TRBJ2-1	TRBD1	TRBV19	NA	CASSIWTGGASYNEQFF	TGTGCCAGTAGTATATGGACAGGGGGCGCGTCCTACAATGAGCAGTTCTTC